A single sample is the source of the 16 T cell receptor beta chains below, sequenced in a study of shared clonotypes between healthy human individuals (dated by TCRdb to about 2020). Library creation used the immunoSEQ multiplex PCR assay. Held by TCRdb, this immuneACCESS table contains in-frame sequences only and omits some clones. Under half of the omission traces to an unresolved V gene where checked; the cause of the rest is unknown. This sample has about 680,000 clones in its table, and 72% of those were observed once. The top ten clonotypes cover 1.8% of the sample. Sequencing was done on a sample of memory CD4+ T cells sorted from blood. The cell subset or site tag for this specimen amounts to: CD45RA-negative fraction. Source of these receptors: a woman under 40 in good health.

The CDR3 region is CAWSHDSSSEQFF. CDR3 nucleotide sequence: TGTGCCTGGAGTCACGACTCCAGCAGTGAGCAGTTCTTC. This chain links TRBV30 with TRBJ2-1; D not resolved. The CDR3 covers 13 residues. Germline lookup yields CDR1 GTSNPN and CDR2 SVGIG (reference sequence). Trimming cost V 2 bases and J 9 bases, with 14 bases left between them. Together with reference TRBV30 and TRBJ2-1, the CDR3 gives the full variable domain: SQTIHQWPATLVQPVGSPLSLECTVEGTSNPNLYWYRQAAGRGLQLLFYSVGIGQISSEVPQNLSASRPQDRQFILSSKKLLLSDSGFYLCAWSHDSSSEQFFGPGTRLTVL.

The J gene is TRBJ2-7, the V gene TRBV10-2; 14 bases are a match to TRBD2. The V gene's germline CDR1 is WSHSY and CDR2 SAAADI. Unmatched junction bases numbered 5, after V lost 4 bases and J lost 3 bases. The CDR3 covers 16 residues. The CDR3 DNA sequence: TGCGCCAGCAGTGGGACTAGCGGGAGGTCCCACTACGAGCAGTACTTC. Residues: CASSGTSGRSHYEQYF.

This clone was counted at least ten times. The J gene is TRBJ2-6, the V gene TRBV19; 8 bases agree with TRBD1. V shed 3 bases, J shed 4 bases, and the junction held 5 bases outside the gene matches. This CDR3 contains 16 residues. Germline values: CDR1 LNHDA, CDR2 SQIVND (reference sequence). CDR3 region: CASSIYRGFGANVLTF. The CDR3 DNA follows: TGTGCCAGTAGTATTTACAGGGGGTTCGGGGCCAACGTCCTGACTTTC.

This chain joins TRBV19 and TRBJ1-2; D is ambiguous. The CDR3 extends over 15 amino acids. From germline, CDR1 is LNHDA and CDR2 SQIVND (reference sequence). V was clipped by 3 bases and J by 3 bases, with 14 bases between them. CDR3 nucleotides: TGTGCCAGTAGTATCTTGGCAGGCCAAGACTATGGCTACACCTTC. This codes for CASSILAGQDYGYTF.

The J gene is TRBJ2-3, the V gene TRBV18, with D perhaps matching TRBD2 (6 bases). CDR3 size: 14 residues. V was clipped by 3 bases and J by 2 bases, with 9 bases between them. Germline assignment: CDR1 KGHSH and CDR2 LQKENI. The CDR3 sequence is CASSPGTFTDTQYF. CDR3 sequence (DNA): TGTGCCAGCTCACCCGGGACTTTCACAGATACGCAGTATTTT.

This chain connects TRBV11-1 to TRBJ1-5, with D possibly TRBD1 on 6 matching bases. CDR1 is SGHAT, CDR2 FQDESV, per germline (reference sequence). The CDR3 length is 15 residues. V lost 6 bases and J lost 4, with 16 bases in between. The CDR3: CASSPAGGGNQPQHF. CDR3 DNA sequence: TGTGCCAGCAGTCCAGCGGGAGGGGGTAATCAGCCCCAGCATTTT.

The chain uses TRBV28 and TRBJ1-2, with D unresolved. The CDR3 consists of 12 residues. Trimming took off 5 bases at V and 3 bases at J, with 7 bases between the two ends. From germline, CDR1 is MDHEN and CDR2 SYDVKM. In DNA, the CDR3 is TGTGCCAGCAGTCGACCGGACTATGGCTACACCTTC. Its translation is CASSRPDYGYTF.

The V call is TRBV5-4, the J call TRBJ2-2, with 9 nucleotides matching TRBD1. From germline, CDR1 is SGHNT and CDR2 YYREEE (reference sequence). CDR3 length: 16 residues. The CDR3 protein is CVTGLGQGQNTGELFF. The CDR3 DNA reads TGTGTTACCGGCCTTGGACAGGGGCAGAACACCGGGGAGCTGTTTTTT.

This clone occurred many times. This chain's CDR3 is CASSPTGQDYGYTF. CDR3 nucleotide sequence: TGCGCCAGCAGCCCAACAGGGCAGGACTATGGCTACACCTTC. The chain employs TRBV4-1 and TRBJ1-2, with D perhaps matching TRBD1 (6 bases). Germline-derived CDR1 and CDR2 are MGHRA and YSYEKL. The V and J ends lost 4 bases and 3 bases respectively, with 12 bases between them. This CDR3 spans 14 amino acids.

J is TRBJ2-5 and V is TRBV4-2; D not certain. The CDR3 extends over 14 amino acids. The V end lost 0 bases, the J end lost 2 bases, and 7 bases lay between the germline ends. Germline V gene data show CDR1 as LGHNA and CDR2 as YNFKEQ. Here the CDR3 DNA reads TGTGCCAGCAGCCAAGATAAAGAGCAAGAGACCCAGTACTTC. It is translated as CASSQDKEQETQYF.

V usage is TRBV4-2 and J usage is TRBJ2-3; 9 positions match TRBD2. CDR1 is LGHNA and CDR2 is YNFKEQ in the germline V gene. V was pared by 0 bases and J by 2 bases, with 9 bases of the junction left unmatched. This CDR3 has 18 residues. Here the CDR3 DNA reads TGTGCCAGCAGCCAAGACGCCCTAGCGGGGCCGGTCACAGATACGCAGTATTTT. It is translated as CASSQDALAGPVTDTQYF.

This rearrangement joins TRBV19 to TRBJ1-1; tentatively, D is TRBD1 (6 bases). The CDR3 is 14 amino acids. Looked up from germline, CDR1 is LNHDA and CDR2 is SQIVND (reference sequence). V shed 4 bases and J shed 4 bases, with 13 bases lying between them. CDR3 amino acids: CASSRTGRLTEAFF. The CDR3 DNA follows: TGTGCCAGTAGTAGAACAGGGCGTCTCACTGAAGCTTTCTTT. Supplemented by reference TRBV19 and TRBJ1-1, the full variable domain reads DGGITQSPKYLFRKEGQNVTLSCEQNLNHDAMYWYRQDPGQGLRLIYYSQIVNDFQKGDIAEGYSVSREKKESFPLTVTSAQKNPTAFYLCASSRTGRLTEAFFGQGTRLTVV.

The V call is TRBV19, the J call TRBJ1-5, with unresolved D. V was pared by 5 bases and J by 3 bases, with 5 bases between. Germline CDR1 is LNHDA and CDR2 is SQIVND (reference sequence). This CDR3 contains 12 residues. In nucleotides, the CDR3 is TGTGCCAGTAGTTTTGTCAATCAGCCCCAGCATTTT. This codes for CASSFVNQPQHF.

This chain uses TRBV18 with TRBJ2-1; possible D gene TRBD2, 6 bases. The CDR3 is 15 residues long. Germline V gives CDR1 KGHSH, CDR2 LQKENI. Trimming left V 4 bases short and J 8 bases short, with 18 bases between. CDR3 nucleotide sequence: TGTGCCAGCTCACTGTCAGTTAGCGGTAGCGATGAGCAGTTCTTC. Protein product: CASSLSVSGSDEQFF.

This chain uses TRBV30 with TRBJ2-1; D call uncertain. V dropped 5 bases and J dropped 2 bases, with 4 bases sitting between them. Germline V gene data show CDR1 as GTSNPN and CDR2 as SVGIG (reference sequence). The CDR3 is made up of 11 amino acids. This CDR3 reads CAWEAYNEQFF. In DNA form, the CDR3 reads TGTGCCTGGGAGGCCTACAATGAGCAGTTCTTC. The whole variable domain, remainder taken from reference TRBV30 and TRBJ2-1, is SQTIHQWPATLVQPVGSPLSLECTVEGTSNPNLYWYRQAAGRGLQLLFYSVGIGQISSEVPQNLSASRPQDRQFILSSKKLLLSDSGFYLCAWEAYNEQFFGPGTRLTVL.

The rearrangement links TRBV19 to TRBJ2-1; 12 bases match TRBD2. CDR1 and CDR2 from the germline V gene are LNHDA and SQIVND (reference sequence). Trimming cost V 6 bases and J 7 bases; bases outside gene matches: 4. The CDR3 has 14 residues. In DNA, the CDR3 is TGTGCCAGTAGGACTAGCGGGAGTAAGAATGAGCAGTTCTTC. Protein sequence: CASRTSGSKNEQFF.